A single sample gave rise to the 5 T cell receptor beta chains below, sequenced in a study of T-cell reconstitution after alpha-beta-depleted transplantation in children. A TCRbeta library incorporating unique molecular identifiers was prepared. MiXCR, applied by TCRdb to the PCR reads, yields one record per CDR3 protein. The top ten clones hold about 35% of a sample with about 540,000 distinct CDR3 sequences, around 27% of them seen once. The sample here was PBMCs, taken before TCRalphabeta/CD19-depleted stem cell transplant. These receptors all stem from a boy under two years old with Wiskott-Aldrich syndrome, due to receive a stem cell transplant.

Concerning this clonotype: Sequence at one end of the junction differs from germline and may be a read error. The chain recombines TRBV7-8 with TRBJ2-7; D is unclear. Per germline, CDR1 SGHVS and CDR2 FQNEAQ. The CDR3 sequence is 12 residues long. The CDR3 reads CASRAASYEQSF. The CDR3 region has the DNA TGTGCCAGCAGGGCAGCGTCCTACGAGCAGTCCTTC.

The chain combines TRBV20-1 with TRBJ2-1, with unresolved D. CDR1 is DFQATT, CDR2 SNEGSKA, per germline (reference sequence). V was shortened by 1 base and J by 6 bases, with 7 bases between the two germline ends. This CDR3 contains 12 residues. The CDR3 DNA reads as TGCAGTGCTAGAGCCGTCCTCAATGAGCAGTTCTTC. This encodes CSARAVLNEQFF.

V is TRBV6-1 and J is TRBJ2-1, with 14 bases that match TRBD2. The CDR3 is made up of 15 amino acids. The germline gives CDR1 MNHNS, CDR2 SASEGT. V lost 7 bases to trimming and J lost 6 bases; unmatched junction nucleotides: 5. As DNA, the CDR3 is TGTGCCAGCACCCAGACTAGCGGGAGGGCCAATGAGCAGTTCTTC. Translating it yields CASTQTSGRANEQFF.

In this sample, this clonotype turned up a few times. The chain joins TRBV9 to TRBJ2-1, with TRBD1 matching over 7 bases. Germline loops: CDR1 SGDLS, CDR2 YYNGEE. CDR3 size: 17 residues. The trim removed 1 base at V and 1 base at J, leaving 8 bases unmatched. Here the CDR3 reads CASSVQTGVRSYNEQFF. CDR3 DNA: TGTGCCAGCAGCGTACAAACAGGGGTGAGGTCCTACAATGAGCAGTTCTTC.

A few counts support this clonotype. The V call is TRBV5-1, the J call TRBJ2-7; 11 bases are a match to TRBD2. The CDR3 totals 15 residues. J gave up 0 bases and V 4 bases, and 3 bases lay outside the gene matches. Per germline, CDR1 SGHRS and CDR2 YFSETQ. CDR3 loop: CASSETSGISYEQYF. DNA for the CDR3: TGCGCCAGCAGCGAGACTAGCGGGATCTCCTACGAGCAGTACTTC.